What follows are 30 T cell receptor beta chains derived from one specimen sequenced in a study of T cell changes during pregnancy in multiple sclerosis. This table comes from immunoSEQ multiplex PCR, and its TCRdb copy is limited to in-frame clones, with some not included. Of about 70,000 clones listed, around 90% are singletons. The sample here was peripheral blood, taken in the first trimester of pregnancy. The receptors were gathered from a female donor with multiple sclerosis, enrolled in a pregnancy study.

The chain joins TRBV18 to TRBJ2-1, with TRBD1 matching 9 bases. Germline V gene sequence: CDR1 KGHSH, CDR2 LQKENI. The ends lost 1 base at V and 2 bases at J; junction bases unmatched: 0. The CDR3 runs 15 residues. CDR3 amino acids: CASSPRDRAYNEQFF. The CDR3 region has the DNA TGTGCCAGCTCACCACGGGACAGGGCCTACAATGAGCAGTTCTTC.

The CDR3 spells CASSLELGRRGYTF. The CDR3 nucleotides read TGTGCCAGCAGCTTAGAGCTGGGGAGAAGAGGCTACACCTTC. V gene TRBV5-4 combines with J gene TRBJ1-2; D is uncertain. V was cut by 2 bases and J by 8 bases, with 16 bases left in between. This CDR3 has 14 amino acids. CDR1 is SGHNT, CDR2 YYREEE, per germline (reference sequence).

The rearrangement joins TRBV14 to TRBJ1-1; D is possibly TRBD1 (6 bases). V was trimmed by 3 bases and J by 5 bases, leaving 13 bases between them. Germline V CDR1 and CDR2: SGHDN, FVKESK. This CDR3 contains 14 residues. The CDR3 loop reads CASSHRGGRTEAFF. For the CDR3, the DNA is TGTGCCAGCAGCCATAGGGGGGGCCGAACTGAAGCTTTCTTT.

V usage is TRBV2 and J usage is TRBJ1-6, with TRBD1 matching over 7 bases. The V segment lost 6 bases and the J segment 9 bases; nucleotides outside the gene matches: 11. This CDR3 is built from 15 residues. Germline V gene sequence: CDR1 SNHLY, CDR2 FYNNEI. The CDR3 DNA sequence: TGTGCCAGCAGGATCGATCCAGGGGGAATTTCACCCCTCCACTTT. Translating it yields CASRIDPGGISPLHF. Combining the CDR3 with reference TRBV2 and TRBJ1-6 gives the whole variable domain EPEVTQTPSHQVTQMGQEVILRCVPISNHLYFYWYRQILGQKVEFLVSFYNNEISEKSEIFDDQFSVERPDGSNFTLKIRSTKLEDSAMYFCASRIDPGGISPLHFGNGTRLTVT.

V usage is TRBV11-3 and J usage is TRBJ2-2; D uncertain. The CDR3 length is 13 residues. In germline, CDR1 is SGHNT, CDR2 YENEEA. V lost 5 bases and J 6 bases, leaving 10 bases between the germline ends. CDR3 residues: CASSTPPAGELFF. In DNA, the CDR3 is TGTGCCAGCAGCACACCCCCAGCCGGGGAGCTGTTTTTT.

This chain uses TRBV2 with TRBJ1-2; 8 positions agree with TRBD1. The V segment lost 4 bases and the J segment 8 bases; nucleotides outside the gene matches: 6. Germline loops: CDR1 SNHLY, CDR2 FYNNEI. This CDR3 contains 13 residues. The DNA for the CDR3 is TGTGCCAGCAGTGCCAGGGGGCTTGACGGCTACACCTTC. Protein sequence: CASSARGLDGYTF. The variable domain in full, with the rest retrieved from reference TRBV2 and TRBJ1-2, is EPEVTQTPSHQVTQMGQEVILRCVPISNHLYFYWYRQILGQKVEFLVSFYNNEISEKSEIFDDQFSVERPDGSNFTLKIRSTKLEDSAMYFCASSARGLDGYTFGSGTRLTVV.

The V and J genes are TRBV2 and TRBJ1-4; D gene uncertain. Germline loops: CDR1 SNHLY, CDR2 FYNNEI. This CDR3 has 12 residues. With 6 bases removed from V and 5 bases from J, the gap between germline ends came to 7 bases. The CDR3 loop reads CASREINEKLFF. Here the CDR3 DNA reads TGTGCCAGCAGGGAGATAAATGAAAAACTGTTTTTT.

Written as DNA, the CDR3 is TGCGCCAGCAGTGAGACCGCGGGAGCGGGGGGTGAGCAGTTCTTC. It is translated as CASSETAGAGGEQFF. The rearrangement joins TRBV10-1 to TRBJ2-1, with TRBD2 identical over 9 bases. J gave up 9 bases and V 2 bases, and 8 bases lay outside the gene matches. Germline V gene lookup returns CDR1 WNHNN and CDR2 SYGVQD (reference sequence). The CDR3 runs 15 residues.

This clone was picked up one time. The chain combines TRBV27 with TRBJ1-1; 8 bases are shared with TRBD1. The J segment lost 2 bases and the V segment lost 5 bases, leaving 7 bases of the junction unmatched. The CDR3 extends over 15 amino acids. CDR1 is MNHEY and CDR2 is SMNVEV in the germline V gene (reference sequence). CDR3 nucleotide sequence: TGTGCCAGCAGTGACCTAGGACAGGGAAACACTGAAGCTTTCTTT. Its protein product is CASSDLGQGNTEAFF.

This sequence joins TRBV19 and TRBJ1-1; perhaps TRBD1 as D (5 bases). Trimming removed 3 bases at V and 0 bases at J, with 14 bases between. Looked up from germline, CDR1 is LNHDA and CDR2 is SQIVND (reference sequence). The CDR3 consists of 16 residues. The CDR3 region is CASSIFGGTLNTEAFF. The CDR3 region has the DNA TGTGCCAGTAGTATTTTCGGGGGGACCCTGAACACTGAAGCTTTCTTT.

The genes are TRBV6-6 and TRBJ1-2, with 9 bases lining up with TRBD1. The CDR3 covers 15 residues. Germline-derived CDR1 and CDR2 are MNHNY and SVGAGI (reference sequence). The V gene end was trimmed by 5 bases and the J gene end by 2 bases; junction bases not matched to a gene: 6. CDR3 DNA: TGTGCCAGCAGTGATCCGGGACAGGGAAACTATGGCTACACCTTC. Protein product: CASSDPGQGNYGYTF.

The V call is TRBV28, the J call TRBJ2-6; TRBD1 might be the D (5 bases). Between the trimmed V and J ends, which lost 8 bases and 4 bases, there was a span of 6 bases. CDR3 size: 12 residues. Germline assignment: CDR1 MDHEN and CDR2 SYDVKM. The CDR3 loop is CASAGGANVLTF. CDR3 bases: TGTGCCAGCGCAGGGGGGGCCAACGTCCTGACTTTC.

The V and J genes are TRBV28 and TRBJ2-4, with a weak D call TRBD1 (5 bases). Germline-derived CDR1 and CDR2 are MDHEN and SYDVKM. With 3 bases removed from V and 3 bases from J, the gap between germline ends came to 15 bases. CDR3 length: 16 residues. CDR3 bases: TGTGCCAGCAGTTTCCCAGGGTCGGTAGGCAAAAACATTCAGTACTTC. Amino acid sequence: CASSFPGSVGKNIQYF.

The rearrangement links TRBV28 to TRBJ2-1; 9 nucleotides agree with TRBD2. J lost 7 bases, V lost 0 bases, and 4 bases had no gene match. The CDR3 runs to 15 residues. Germline V gene sequence: CDR1 MDHEN, CDR2 SYDVKM. The CDR3 loop reads CASSLWLAGSNEQFF. In nucleotides, the CDR3 is TGTGCCAGCAGTTTATGGCTAGCGGGAAGTAATGAGCAGTTCTTC.

CDR3 sequence (DNA): TGTGCCAGCAGCTCAAGCTCGACGGGAGGCTACACCTTC. Translated, it gives CASSSSSTGGYTF. The V and J genes are TRBV7-9 and TRBJ1-2; D ambiguous. Deletions cut 4 bases from V and 8 bases from J, with 14 bases between. The CDR3 is 13 amino acids. The germline gives CDR1 SEHNR, CDR2 FQNEAQ (reference sequence).

The genes are TRBV5-4 and TRBJ2-7, with 9 nucleotides matching TRBD2. V was pared by 4 bases and J by 7 bases, with 9 bases of the junction left unmatched. CDR1 is SGHNT and CDR2 is YYREEE in the germline V gene (reference sequence). The CDR3 extends over 14 amino acids. This CDR3 reads CASSRREGRSEQYF. DNA for the CDR3: TGTGCCAGCAGCCGGCGGGAGGGTAGAAGTGAGCAGTACTTC.

The chain joins TRBV19 to TRBJ2-1, with TRBD2 matching over 8 bases. J lost 6 bases, V lost 2 bases, and 9 bases had no gene match. Germline CDR1 and CDR2: LNHDA and SQIVND (reference sequence). This CDR3 spans 16 amino acids. CDR3 residues: CASSIRPSGGPNEQFF. CDR3 DNA sequence: TGTGCCAGTAGTATACGGCCCAGCGGGGGACCCAATGAGCAGTTCTTC.

This sequence joins TRBV15 and TRBJ2-3; 10 nucleotides align to TRBD2. The CDR3 has 17 residues. Per germline, CDR1 LNHNV and CDR2 YYDKDF (reference sequence). The J segment lost 3 bases and the V segment lost 3 bases, leaving 9 bases of the junction unmatched. The CDR3, as DNA: TGTGCCACCAGCAGGGATATAGCGGGAGGCGGGACAGATACGCAGTATTTT. Translating gives CATSRDIAGGGTDTQYF.

V is TRBV7-2 and J is TRBJ2-5; 10 bases map to TRBD2. Germline assignment: CDR1 SGHTA and CDR2 FQGNSA. V shed 3 bases and J 5 bases; nucleotides not matched to a gene: 6. The CDR3 is 15 amino acids. The CDR3, as DNA: TGTGCCAGCAGCTTCGGTCTAGCGGGAGCTGAGACCCAGTACTTC. It codes for CASSFGLAGAETQYF.

V is TRBV6-6 and J is TRBJ2-5, with TRBD2 identical over 14 bases. The CDR3 is 15 residues long. CDR1 is MNHNY, CDR2 SVGAGI, per germline (reference sequence). After removal of 5 bases from V and 4 bases from J, the junction contained 3 bases not matched to a gene. The CDR3 region has the DNA TGTGCCAGCAGTCTCGGACTAGCGGGGGGAGAGACCCAGTACTTC. Its translation is CASSLGLAGGETQYF.

The V gene is TRBV30, the J gene TRBJ2-5, with TRBD2 as a possible D gene (5 bases). The CDR3 is made up of 16 amino acids. Germline V gene data show CDR1 as GTSNPN and CDR2 as SVGIG (reference sequence). V was trimmed by 1 base and J by 3 bases, leaving 18 bases between them. The CDR3 DNA reads TGTGCCTGGAGTGAAGCCACCGGACTTTGGGAAGAGACCCAGTACTTC. Amino acid sequence: CAWSEATGLWEETQYF.

The rearrangement uses TRBV5-6 and TRBJ2-5; D call uncertain. The ends were cut back, 3 bases at V and 5 bases at J, with 8 bases in the middle. The CDR3 runs 12 residues. CDR1 SGHDT and CDR2 YYEEEE come from the germline V gene. The CDR3 is CASSWQRETQYF. The DNA for the CDR3 is TGTGCCAGCAGCTGGCAGAGGGAGACCCAGTACTTC.

The chain uses TRBV5-1 and TRBJ1-2, with a possible D match to TRBD1 (6 bases). Trimming removed 2 bases at V and 8 bases at J, with 13 bases between. The CDR3 is made up of 13 amino acids. Germline CDR1 SGHRS, CDR2 YFSETQ. CDR3 sequence (DNA): TGCGCCAGCAGCTTTGAAAGGGGGAACGGCTACACCTTC. The encoded protein is CASSFERGNGYTF. Based on the CDR3 plus reference TRBV5-1 and TRBJ1-2, the full variable domain is KAGVTQTPRYLIKTRGQQVTLSCSPISGHRSVSWYQQTPGQGLQFLFEYFSETQRNKGNFPGRFSGRQFSNSRSEMNVSTLELGDSALYLCASSFERGNGYTFGSGTRLTVV.

This rearrangement joins TRBV7-2 to TRBJ2-1; 10 positions match TRBD1. The CDR3 has 16 residues. Germline lookup yields CDR1 SGHTA and CDR2 FQGNSA. V lost 2 bases, J lost 10 bases, and 11 bases stayed unmatched. The CDR3 nucleotides are TGTGCCAGCAGCTTAACCGGGACAGGGGCGGGGAGGGAGCAGTTCTTC. It codes for CASSLTGTGAGREQFF.

V and J are TRBV28 and TRBJ2-4; 10 bases are shared with TRBD2. This CDR3 has 17 residues. Germline V CDR1 and CDR2: MDHEN, SYDVKM. The J segment lost 4 bases and the V segment lost 6 bases, leaving 12 bases of the junction unmatched. CDR3 coding DNA: TGTGCCAGCAGCCAGCGAGGGATTAGCGGGAGGAAAAACATTCAGTACTTC. Translating it yields CASSQRGISGRKNIQYF. Filled out from reference TRBV28 and TRBJ2-4, the complete variable domain reads DVKVTQSSRYLVKRTGEKVFLECVQDMDHENMFWYRQDPGLGLRLIYFSYDVKMKEKGDIPEGYSVSREKKERFSLILESASTNQTSMYLCASSQRGISGRKNIQYFGAGTRLSVL.

The V and J genes are TRBV15 and TRBJ2-5; weak D call: TRBD1 (5 bases). CDR1 is LNHNV, CDR2 YYDKDF, per germline (reference sequence). The CDR3 loop spans 16 amino acids. V lost 1 base to trimming and J lost 4 bases, with 16 bases between them. The CDR3 spells CATSRGPTAKGETQYF. Here the CDR3 DNA reads TGTGCCACCAGCAGAGGCCCGACAGCCAAGGGAGAGACCCAGTACTTC.

This chain joins TRBV5-4 and TRBJ2-3, with a possible D match to TRBD2 (5 bases). V shed 0 bases and J shed 0 bases, with 11 bases lying between them. Germline lookup yields CDR1 SGHNT and CDR2 YYREEE (reference sequence). CDR3 length: 16 amino acids. The CDR3 reads CASSLGAGVSTDTQYF. DNA of the CDR3: TGTGCCAGCAGCTTGGGTGCCGGGGTTAGCACAGATACGCAGTATTTT.

The gene calls are TRBV27 and TRBJ2-5; 9 nucleotides line up with TRBD1. The CDR3 has 15 amino acids. Germline-derived CDR1 and CDR2 are MNHEY and SMNVEV (reference sequence). Trimming removed 8 bases from V and 4 bases from J; junction bases left unmatched: 11. In nucleotides, the CDR3 is TGTGCCAGCCACGCTACAGGGACAGGGCGAGAGACCCAGTACTTC. This translates into CASHATGTGRETQYF.

The V and J genes are TRBV4-1 and TRBJ1-1; D unresolved. Trimming took 3 bases from V and 3 from J, leaving 8 bases between them. The germline V gene encodes CDR1 MGHRA and CDR2 YSYEKL. This CDR3 has 13 amino acids. The CDR3 sequence: CASSQAEYTEAFF. The CDR3 bases are TGCGCCAGCAGCCAGGCGGAGTACACTGAAGCTTTCTTT.

In its sample, this clone was seen a few times. The V call is TRBV6-5, the J call TRBJ1-1; maybe TRBD1 (6 bases). This CDR3 spans 12 amino acids. V dropped 5 bases and J dropped 13 bases, with 17 bases sitting between them. Germline V gene lookup returns CDR1 MNHEY and CDR2 SVGAGI. The CDR3 nucleotides are TGTGCCAGCAGTCCGAACAGGGAAGTGGTTTTCTTT. It codes for CASSPNREVVFF.